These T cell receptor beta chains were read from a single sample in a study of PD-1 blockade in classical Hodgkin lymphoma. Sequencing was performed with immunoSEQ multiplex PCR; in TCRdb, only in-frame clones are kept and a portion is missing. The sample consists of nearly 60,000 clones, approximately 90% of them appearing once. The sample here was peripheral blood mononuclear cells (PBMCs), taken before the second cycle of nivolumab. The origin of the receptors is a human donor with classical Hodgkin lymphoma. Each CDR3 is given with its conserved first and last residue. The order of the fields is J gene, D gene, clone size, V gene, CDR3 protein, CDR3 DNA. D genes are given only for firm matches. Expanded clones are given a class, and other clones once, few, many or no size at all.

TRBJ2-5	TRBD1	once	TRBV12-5	CASGLYGTGMLETQYF	TGTGCTAGTGGTTTATACGGGACAGGGATGTTGGAGACCCAGTACTTC
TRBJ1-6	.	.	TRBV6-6	CASTDYRSYNSPLHF	TGTGCCAGCACGGACTACCGCTCCTATAATTCACCCCTCCACTTT
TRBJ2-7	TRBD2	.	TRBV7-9	CASSGPLSGRGEQYF	TGTGCCAGCAGCGGACCGCTTAGCGGGAGGGGTGAGCAGTACTTC
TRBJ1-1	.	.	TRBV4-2	CASSQNGRSEAFF	TGTGCCAGCAGCCAAAACGGACGGTCTGAAGCTTTCTTT
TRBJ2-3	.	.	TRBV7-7	CASSWDMASTDTQYF	TGTGCCAGCAGCTGGGATATGGCTAGCACAGATACGCAGTATTTT
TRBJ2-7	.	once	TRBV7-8	CASSPFEDSYEQYF	TGTGCCAGCAGCCCCTTCGAGGACAGCTACGAGCAGTACTTC
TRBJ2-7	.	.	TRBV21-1	CASSKKKTGGTSEQYF	TGTGCCAGCAGCAAAAAGAAGACAGGGGGGACTAGTGAGCAGTACTTC
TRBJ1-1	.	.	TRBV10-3	CAISQEGVGTEAFF	TGTGCCATCTCTCAAGAGGGGGTCGGCACTGAAGCTTTCTTT
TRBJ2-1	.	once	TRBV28	CASSLQAYNEQFF	TGTGCCAGCAGTTTACAGGCCTACAATGAGCAGTTCTTC
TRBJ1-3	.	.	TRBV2	CASSMGGSGNTIYF	TGTGCCAGCAGTATGGGGGGCTCTGGAAACACCATATATTTT
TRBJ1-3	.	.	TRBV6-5	CASCGGNTIYF	TGTGCCAGCTGCGGAGGAAACACCATATATTTT
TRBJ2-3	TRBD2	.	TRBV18	CASSPPAGVENTQYF	TGTGCCAGCTCACCACCAGCGGGAGTGGAAAATACGCAGTATTTT
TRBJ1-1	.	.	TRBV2	CASSPGMGDTEAFF	TGTGCCAGCAGTCCAGGTATGGGGGACACTGAAGCTTTCTTT
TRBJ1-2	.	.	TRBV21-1	CASTSSGGDAPF	TGTGCCAGCACCTCGAGCGGCGGGGACGCTCCATTC
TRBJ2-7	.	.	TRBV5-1	CASSLSSRPYEQYF	TGCGCCAGCAGCTTGTCCTCGCGGCCCTACGAGCAGTACTTC
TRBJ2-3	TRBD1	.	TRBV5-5	CASSQGQGITDTQYF	TGTGCCAGCAGCCAAGGACAGGGAATCACAGATACGCAGTATTTT
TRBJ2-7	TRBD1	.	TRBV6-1	CASSEIGEPGQGYEQYF	TGTGCCAGCAGTGAAATTGGAGAGCCGGGACAGGGCTACGAGCAGTACTTC
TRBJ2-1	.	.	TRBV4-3	CASSQGGFGRNEQFF	TGCGCCAGCAGCCAAGGTGGGTTCGGGCGTAATGAGCAGTTCTTC
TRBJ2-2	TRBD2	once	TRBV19	CASSIGLAGVTGELFF	TGTGCCAGTAGTATAGGCCTAGCGGGAGTGACCGGGGAGCTGTTTTTT
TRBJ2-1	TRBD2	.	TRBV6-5	CASSFLSGVNNEQFF	TGTGCCAGCAGTTTTCTTAGCGGGGTAAACAATGAGCAGTTCTTC
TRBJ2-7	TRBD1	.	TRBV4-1	CASSLGTDSSYEQYF	TGCGCCAGCAGCCTTGGGACAGATTCCTCCTACGAGCAGTACTTC
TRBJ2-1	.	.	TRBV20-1	CSGGKGGEQFF	TGCAGTGGCGGCAAGGGTGGTGAGCAGTTCTTC
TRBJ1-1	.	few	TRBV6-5	CASSYSQNTEAFF	TGTGCCAGCAGTTACTCTCAGAACACTGAAGCTTTCTTT
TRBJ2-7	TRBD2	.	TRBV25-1	CASSRLLAGGPGEQYF	TGTGCCAGCAGTCGGCTACTAGCGGGGGGGCCGGGTGAGCAGTACTTC
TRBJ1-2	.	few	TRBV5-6	CASSLSGDGYTF	TGTGCCAGCAGCTTGTCGGGGGATGGCTACACCTTC
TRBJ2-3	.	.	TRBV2	CASRDLALRGADTQYF	TGTGCCAGCAGGGATCTAGCATTAAGGGGCGCAGATACGCAGTATTTT
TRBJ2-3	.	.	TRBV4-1	CASSQAGGSGDTQYF	TGCGCCAGCAGCCAAGCTGGCGGGTCAGGGGATACGCAGTATTTT
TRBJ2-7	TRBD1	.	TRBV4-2	CASSQDPGQPYEQYF	TGTGCCAGCAGCCAAGATCCGGGACAGCCTTACGAGCAGTACTTC
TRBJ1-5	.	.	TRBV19	CASSMGLRGYSNQPQHF	TGTGCCAGTAGTATGGGCCTGAGGGGCTATAGCAATCAGCCCCAGCATTTT
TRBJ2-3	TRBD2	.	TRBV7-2	CASSSPLAGVPDTQYF	TGTGCCAGCAGCTCCCCACTAGCGGGGGTGCCAGATACGCAGTATTTT
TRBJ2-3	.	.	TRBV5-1	CASSLRRGSRGDTQYF	TGCGCCAGCAGCTTACGGAGAGGGTCCCGGGGAGATACGCAGTATTTT
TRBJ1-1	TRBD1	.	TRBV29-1	CSVVVRGLGTEAFF	TGCAGCGTTGTAGTCAGGGGGTTGGGAACTGAAGCTTTCTTT
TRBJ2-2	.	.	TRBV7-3	CASGQDSWTGELFF	TGTGCCAGCGGCCAGGACAGTTGGACCGGGGAGCTGTTTTTT
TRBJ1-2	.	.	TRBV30	CAWSGTYGYTF	TGTGCCTGGAGTGGGACCTATGGCTACACCTTC
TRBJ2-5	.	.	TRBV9	CASSPTSYTETQYF	TGTGCCAGCAGCCCTACTAGCTATACAGAGACCCAGTACTTC
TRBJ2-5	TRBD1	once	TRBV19	CASSIGTGEETQYF	TGTGCCAGTAGTATAGGGACAGGGGAAGAGACCCAGTACTTC
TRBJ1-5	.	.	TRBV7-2	CASSLVAGNQPQHF	TGTGCCAGCAGCTTAGTGGCGGGCAATCAGCCCCAGCATTTT
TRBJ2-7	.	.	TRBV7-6	CASSSAGVSYEQYF	TGTGCCAGCAGCTCCGCGGGTGTCTCCTACGAGCAGTACTTC
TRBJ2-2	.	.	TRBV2	CASTLNGQRNTGELFF	TGTGCCAGCACCCTGAACGGACAGAGGAACACCGGGGAGCTGTTTTTT
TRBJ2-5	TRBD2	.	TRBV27	CASSSWGGETQYF	TGTGCCAGCAGTTCGTGGGGGGGGGAGACCCAGTACTTC
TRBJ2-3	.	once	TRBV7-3	CASSLIGGQTDTQYF	TGTGCCAGCAGCTTAATAGGGGGACAAACAGATACGCAGTATTTT
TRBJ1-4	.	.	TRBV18	CASSPPGEKLFF	TGTGCCAGCTCACCACCTGGGGAAAAACTGTTTTTT
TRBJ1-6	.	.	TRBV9	CASGRTGTNSPLHF	TGTGCCAGCGGAAGGACCGGTACTAATTCACCCCTCCACTTT
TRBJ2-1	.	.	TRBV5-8	CASSLDWQGVYNEQFF	TGTGCCAGCAGCTTGGATTGGCAGGGTGTTTACAATGAGCAGTTCTTC
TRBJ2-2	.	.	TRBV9	CASSYQGNTGELFF	TGTGCCAGCAGTTATCAGGGGAACACCGGGGAGCTGTTTTTT
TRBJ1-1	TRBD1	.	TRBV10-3	CAISESSGTGAEAFF	TGTGCCATCAGTGAGTCCAGCGGGACAGGCGCTGAAGCTTTCTTT
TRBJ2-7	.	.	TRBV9	CASSAPLHHEQYF	TGTGCCAGCAGCGCCCCCTTACACCACGAGCAGTACTTC
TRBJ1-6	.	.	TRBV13	CASSLEQKGNSPLHF	TGTGCCAGCAGCTTAGAACAGAAGGGTAATTCACCCCTCCACTTT
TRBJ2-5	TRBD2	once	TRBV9	CASSATGSLAYKTQYF	TGTGCCAGCAGCGCCACGGGCTCACTAGCGTACAAGACCCAGTACTTC
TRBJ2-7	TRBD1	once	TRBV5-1	CASSPPGQGLLNYEQYF	TGCGCCAGCAGCCCACCGGGACAGGGCTTATTAAACTACGAGCAGTACTTC
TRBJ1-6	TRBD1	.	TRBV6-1	CASSSTGGVYSPLHF	TGTGCCAGCAGTTCGACAGGGGGCGTTTATTCACCCCTCCACTTT
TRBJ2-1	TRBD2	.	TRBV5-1	CASSWGLAGYNEQFF	TGCGCCAGCAGCTGGGGACTAGCGGGATACAATGAGCAGTTCTTC